Listed below are T cell receptor beta chains from one sample, sequenced in a study of identical twins. TCRdb analysed the 5' RACE reads with MiXCR anew, one entry per CDR3 protein. Counted here are fewer than 550,000 distinct CDR3 sequences, 13% to 15% occurring once; the ten biggest clones make up approximately 0.98%. This same sample was also part of a study on yellow fever vaccine responses in identical twins.

Sequenced: CD4+ T cells sorted from blood. Every receptor here comes from a woman under 30 in good health. CDR3s include the opening cysteine and the closing phenylalanine or tryptophan. D genes are given only for firm matches. Not all rows give a size; the values are once, few, many and, for expanded clones, a class.

clone size,V gene,D gene,J gene,CDR3 DNA,CDR3 protein
many,TRBV12-3/TRBV12-4,NA,TRBJ2-2,TGTGCCAGCAGTTTGAGGGTCACGAACACCGGGGAGCTGTTTTTT,CASSLRVTNTGELFF
few,TRBV20-1,NA,TRBJ1-2,TGCAGTGCTACCCCAGAGACTCTCTATGGCTACACCTTC,CSATPETLYGYTF
NA,TRBV5-4,TRBD2,TRBJ2-1,TGTGCCAGCAGCTCCTCGACTAGCGGGAGCTACAATGAGCAGTTCTTC,CASSSSTSGSYNEQFF
few,TRBV5-1,NA,TRBJ2-7,TGCGCCAGCAGCTGGAGGGACAGCTCCTACGAGCAGTACTTC,CASSWRDSSYEQYF
NA,TRBV7-3,NA,TRBJ2-3,TGTGCCAGCAGCTTTAAGGGTTCGGGCACAGATACGCAGTATTTT,CASSFKGSGTDTQYF
NA,TRBV7-2,TRBD2,TRBJ2-7,TGTGCCAGCAGCCCCCATTCCGGCCTAGCGGGAGTCGAGCAGTACTTC,CASSPHSGLAGVEQYF
few,TRBV4-3,TRBD2,TRBJ2-7,TGCGCCAGCAGCCAAGAAGGAGCGGGAGGGCCTTACGAGCAGTACTTC,CASSQEGAGGPYEQYF
few,TRBV5-1,NA,TRBJ2-7,TGCGCCAGCAGCGGGGGCGGACTTGCGCCTCCCTACGAGCAGTACTTC,CASSGGGLAPPYEQYF
many,TRBV4-1,NA,TRBJ2-1,TGCGCCAGCAGCCAAGTTAATCTAGTAACCTACAATGAGCAGTTCTTC,CASSQVNLVTYNEQFF
few,TRBV12-3/TRBV12-4,TRBD2,TRBJ2-1,TGTGCCAGCAGATATAGCGGGGGGCTGTTCAATGAGCAGTTCTTC,CASRYSGGLFNEQFF
NA,TRBV10-3,NA,TRBJ2-5,TGTGCCATCAGGGACCAAAGAGCGGGACACGAGACCCAGTACTTC,CAIRDQRAGHETQYF
NA,TRBV18,NA,TRBJ2-7,TGTGCCAGCTCACCAGGGACCAACCGCTACGAGCAGTACTTC,CASSPGTNRYEQYF
NA,TRBV6-1,NA,TRBJ2-1,TGTGCCAGCACCCAGGCTAGGTTGAGTGGTGGGAATGAGCAGTTCTTC,CASTQARLSGGNEQFF
few,TRBV6-5,NA,TRBJ2-4,TGTGCCAGCAGTTACGAAGCCGGGGATGCTCAGTACTTC,CASSYEAGDAQYF
few,TRBV4-3,TRBD2,TRBJ2-1,TGCGCCAGCAGCCAAGACCCCCGAGCGGGAGGTACTGAGCAGTTCTTC,CASSQDPRAGGTEQFF
many,TRBV29-1,TRBD2,TRBJ2-5,TGCAGCGTTAGCGGGACTAGCGGCGACCAAGAGACCCAGTACTTC,CSVSGTSGDQETQYF
NA,TRBV6-1,TRBD2,TRBJ2-3,TGTGCCAGCAGTACCGGGACTAGCGGCCCTACAGATACGCAGTATTTT,CASSTGTSGPTDTQYF
few,TRBV11-2,TRBD2,TRBJ2-3,TGTGCCAGCAGCTTAACCCGAGTTCTAGCGGAATACACAGATACGCAGTATTTT,CASSLTRVLAEYTDTQYF
NA,TRBV6-1,TRBD1,TRBJ2-2,TGTGCCAGCAGCCCGACCAAGGGACAGGGTTTGGTTACCGGGGAGCTGTTTTTT,CASSPTKGQGLVTGELFF
many,TRBV5-1,TRBD1,TRBJ2-4,TGCGCCAGCAGCTCGGGACAGGGCCCCAAAAACATTCAGTACTTC,CASSSGQGPKNIQYF
few,TRBV7-2,TRBD1,TRBJ2-7,TGTGCCAGCAGCGAAAATGTTGGGACAGGCCTTCTTAAGCAGTACTTC,CASSENVGTGLLKQYF
NA,TRBV20-1,NA,TRBJ2-6,TGCAGTGCTAGAGATAAGGGATCTGGGGCCAACGTCCTGACTTTC,CSARDKGSGANVLTF
few,TRBV19,NA,TRBJ2-3,TGTGCCAGTAGTTCCCATTTGGCGGCCTCTTCTAGCACAGATACGCAGTATTTT,CASSSHLAASSSTDTQYF
few,TRBV29-1,NA,TRBJ2-2,TGCAGCGTGAAGGACGTTGCCACCGGGGAGCTGTTTTTT,CSVKDVATGELFF